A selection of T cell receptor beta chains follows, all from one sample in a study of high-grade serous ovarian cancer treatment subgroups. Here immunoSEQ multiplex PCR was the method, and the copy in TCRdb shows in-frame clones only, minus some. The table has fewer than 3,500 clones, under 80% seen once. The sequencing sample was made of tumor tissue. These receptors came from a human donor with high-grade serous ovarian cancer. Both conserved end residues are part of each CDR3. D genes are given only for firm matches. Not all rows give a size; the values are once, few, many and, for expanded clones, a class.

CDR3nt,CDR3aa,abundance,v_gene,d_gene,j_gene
TGTGCCAGCAGCCCCAGCGGGGTCTCGGATACGCAGTATTTT,CASSPSGVSDTQYF,few,TRBV6-4,TRBD2,TRBJ2-3
TGTGCCAGTAGTATTGGGCCCTCCTACGAGCAGTACTTC,CASSIGPSYEQYF,.,TRBV19,.,TRBJ2-7
TGTGCCAGCAGTGACCAAAGCGGTTTCCCGCAGTATTTT,CASSDQSGFPQYF,.,TRBV6-4,.,TRBJ2-3
TGTGCCAGCAGCTTAGGACAGGGGGGGGGTACGCAGTATTTT,CASSLGQGGGTQYF,.,TRBV7-8,TRBD1,TRBJ2-3
TGTGCCAGCAGTCCCTCCCTAGCGGGGGCTTTAAATGAGCAGTTCTTC,CASSPSLAGALNEQFF,.,TRBV28,TRBD2,TRBJ2-1
TGCGCCAGCAGCTTGGAGGGACAGGGGGCTGTCTCGGAGACCCAGTACTTC,CASSLEGQGAVSETQYF,.,TRBV5-1,TRBD1,TRBJ2-5
TGTGCCAGCAGTGGTACGGGACACGAGGGCACCAACCCCTACGAGCAGTACTTC,CASSGTGHEGTNPYEQYF,once,TRBV25-1,.,TRBJ2-7
TGCGCCAGCAGCCCCCGGACAGGGAGGGACGAGCAGTACTTC,CASSPRTGRDEQYF,.,TRBV5-1,.,TRBJ2-7
TGCGCCAGCAGCTTGGGACAGTCAGAGACCCAGTACTTC,CASSLGQSETQYF,.,TRBV5-1,.,TRBJ2-5
TGCGCCAGCAAGGCTAGCGGAGGGGGAGAGACCCAGTACTTC,CASKASGGGETQYF,.,TRBV10-1,.,TRBJ2-5
TGTGCCAGCAGCTTAGCTAGGGCAGCGCCGAACACCGGGGAGCTGTTTTTT,CASSLARAAPNTGELFF,few,TRBV11-2,.,TRBJ2-2
TGTGCCAGCGGTGACAGGGGATTAACTGATACGCAGTATTTT,CASGDRGLTDTQYF,few,TRBV27,TRBD1,TRBJ2-3
TGTGCCAGCAGTGAGGGGGGGGAGGGTCACAATGAGCAGTTCTTC,CASSEGGEGHNEQFF,.,TRBV6-1,TRBD2,TRBJ2-1
TGTGCCAGCATTGACGGCGGACCCCAAAGGGGCTCCTATAATTCACCCCTCCACTTT,CASIDGGPQRGSYNSPLHF,.,TRBV6-1,.,TRBJ1-6
TGTGCCCCCCGCGCGGGACAGCGCACAGATACGCAGTATTTT,CAPRAGQRTDTQYF,.,TRBV2,.,TRBJ2-3
TGCAGCGTTGAGGTCCGGGGCGGCACTGAAGCTTTCTTT,CSVEVRGGTEAFF,few,TRBV29-1,.,TRBJ1-1
TGTGCCAGCAGTGATAATAGCTACGAGCAGTACTTC,CASSDNSYEQYF,few,TRBV6-1,.,TRBJ2-7
TGCGCCAGCAGCCAAGATGGGGGGGGCCCGCAGTACTTC,CASSQDGGGPQYF,large,TRBV4-3,.,TRBJ2-7
TGTGCCAGCAGTCTCAATTCACCCCTCCACTTT,CASSLNSPLHF,once,TRBV28,.,TRBJ1-6
TGTGCCAGCAGCGGGACTTCCTACAATGAGCAGTTCTTC,CASSGTSYNEQFF,.,TRBV27,.,TRBJ2-1
TGTGCCATCAGTCCCAGCGGGACATTTTCACCCCTCCACTTT,CAISPSGTFSPLHF,.,TRBV10-3,.,TRBJ1-6
TGTGCCAGCAGTTCCGGCACTGGGGCCAACGTCCTGACTTTC,CASSSGTGANVLTF,once,TRBV27,.,TRBJ2-6
TGCGCCAGCAGAGGGGCGGGGGGCCCAGATACGCAGTATTTT,CASRGAGGPDTQYF,.,TRBV10-1,TRBD2,TRBJ2-3
TGCAGCGTTGTCAGTGGGGCGCTCACTGAAGCTTTCTTT,CSVVSGALTEAFF,.,TRBV29-1,.,TRBJ1-1
TGTGCCAGCAGCTTAATGACTTACGACACCTTC,CASSLMTYDTF,.,TRBV7-9,.,TRBJ1-2
TGTGCCAGTAGCCCAGGGAGCTCCTACGAGCAGTACTTC,CASSPGSSYEQYF,once,TRBV19,.,TRBJ2-7
TGTGCCAGCAGTGAAGTTATAGTTGGCTCCTACAATGAGCAGTTCTTC,CASSEVIVGSYNEQFF,.,TRBV6-1,.,TRBJ2-1
TGTGCCAGCAGGTCCGGGGTTGGCTACACCTTC,CASRSGVGYTF,large,TRBV2,.,TRBJ1-2
TGTGCCTGGAGTGTGGTGGCTAATGAAAAACTGTTTTTT,CAWSVVANEKLFF,few,TRBV30,.,TRBJ1-4
TGCGCCAGCAGCCAAGAGGAAGGGCGAGGTGGGGCCTACGAGCAGTACTTC,CASSQEEGRGGAYEQYF,.,TRBV4-3,.,TRBJ2-7
TGTGCCAGCATAAGCGGGGGGGACACAGATACGCAGTATTTT,CASISGGDTDTQYF,.,TRBV2,TRBD2,TRBJ2-3
TGTGCCATCAGTAGCGACGCAGCCTACGAGCAGTACTTC,CAISSDAAYEQYF,.,TRBV10-3,.,TRBJ2-7
TGCGCCAGCAGCCAAGGACGGACAGGTTATAAAAACATTCAGTACTTC,CASSQGRTGYKNIQYF,.,TRBV4-3,TRBD1,TRBJ2-4
TGCAGCGTTGAAGATCCCGGCCAGAGCTCCTACAATGAGCAGTTCTTC,CSVEDPGQSSYNEQFF,once,TRBV29-1,.,TRBJ2-1
TGTGCCAGCCGCGGGGTGAACCTAGCGGGCGAGACCCAGTACTTC,CASRGVNLAGETQYF,.,TRBV19,TRBD2,TRBJ2-5
TGTGCCAGCAGTACCCTAGCGGGGGAGGCAGATACGCAGTATTTT,CASSTLAGEADTQYF,few,TRBV6-5,TRBD2,TRBJ2-3
TGTGCCAGCAGCCAATCGCCGGGACTAGCTCCCTCGGATACGCAGTATTTT,CASSQSPGLAPSDTQYF,.,TRBV4-2,TRBD2,TRBJ2-3
TGCAGTGCTAGTAGCCTCGACGAGCAGTACTTC,CSASSLDEQYF,.,TRBV20-1,.,TRBJ2-7
TGTGCCATTGGGGAGTCAAGTAACTATGGCTACACCTTC,CAIGESSNYGYTF,.,TRBV10-3,.,TRBJ1-2
TGTGCCAGCAGAGCGACAGGGGGGATGCCTGAAGCTTTCTTT,CASRATGGMPEAFF,.,TRBV5-4,TRBD1,TRBJ1-1
TGTGCCAGCAGCTTGGGTTTCGGGAACTATGGCTACACCTTC,CASSLGFGNYGYTF,.,TRBV5-4,.,TRBJ1-2
TGTGCCAGCAGCCAAGGGGCAGGCTCTAATGAAAAACTGTTTTTT,CASSQGAGSNEKLFF,.,TRBV9,.,TRBJ1-4
TGTGCCAGCAGACAAGATAGTTCAGATACGCAGTATTTT,CASRQDSSDTQYF,.,TRBV27,.,TRBJ2-3
TGTGCCAGCAGGGGACAGGGGGCGGAAAAACTGTTTTTT,CASRGQGAEKLFF,.,TRBV27,TRBD1,TRBJ1-4
TGTGCCGCACAGGACCTCGACTTTAGCACAGATACGCAGTATTTT,CAAQDLDFSTDTQYF,.,TRBV10-3,.,TRBJ2-3
TGTGCCAGCAATAGAGGCAGCTCCTACGAGCAGTACTTC,CASNRGSSYEQYF,.,TRBV2,.,TRBJ2-7
TGTGCCTGCCAGGAGAGCTCCTACAATGAGCAGTTCTTC,CACQESSYNEQFF,.,TRBV30,.,TRBJ2-1